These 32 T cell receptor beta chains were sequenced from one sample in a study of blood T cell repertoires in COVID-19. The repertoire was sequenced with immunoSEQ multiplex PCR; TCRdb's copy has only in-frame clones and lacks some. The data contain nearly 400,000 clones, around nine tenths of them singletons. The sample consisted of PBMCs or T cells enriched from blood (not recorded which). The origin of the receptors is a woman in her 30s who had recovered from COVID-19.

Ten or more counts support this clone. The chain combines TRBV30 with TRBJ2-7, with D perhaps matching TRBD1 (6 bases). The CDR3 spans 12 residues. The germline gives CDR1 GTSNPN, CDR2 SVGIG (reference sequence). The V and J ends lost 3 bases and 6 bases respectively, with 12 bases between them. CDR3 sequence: CAWSDGRGEQYF. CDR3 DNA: TGTGCCTGGAGCGACGGCAGGGGCGAGCAGTACTTC.

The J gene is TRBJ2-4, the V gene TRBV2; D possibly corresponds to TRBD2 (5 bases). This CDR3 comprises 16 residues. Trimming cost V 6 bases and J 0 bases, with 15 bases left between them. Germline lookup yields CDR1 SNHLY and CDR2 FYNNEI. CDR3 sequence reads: CASRNPWTLAKNIQYF. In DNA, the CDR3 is TGTGCCAGCAGAAATCCTTGGACTCTAGCCAAAAACATTCAGTACTTC. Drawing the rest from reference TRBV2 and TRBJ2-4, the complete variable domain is EPEVTQTPSHQVTQMGQEVILRCVPISNHLYFYWYRQILGQKVEFLVSFYNNEISEKSEIFDDQFSVERPDGSNFTLKIRSTKLEDSAMYFCASRNPWTLAKNIQYFGAGTRLSVL.

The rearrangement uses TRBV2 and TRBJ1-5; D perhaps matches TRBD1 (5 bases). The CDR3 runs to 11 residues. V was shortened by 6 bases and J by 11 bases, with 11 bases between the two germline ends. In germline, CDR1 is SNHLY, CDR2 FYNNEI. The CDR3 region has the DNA TGTGCCAGCAGGGGGTTCAGGGCCCAGCATTTT. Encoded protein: CASRGFRAQHF.

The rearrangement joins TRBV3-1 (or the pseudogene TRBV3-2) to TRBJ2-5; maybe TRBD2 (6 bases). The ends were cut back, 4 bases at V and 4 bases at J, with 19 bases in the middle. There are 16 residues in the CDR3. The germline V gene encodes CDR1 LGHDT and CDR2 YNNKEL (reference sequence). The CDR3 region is CASSLKGGHSIETQYF. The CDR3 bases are TGTGCCAGCAGCCTGAAGGGAGGACATTCAATAGAGACCCAGTACTTC.

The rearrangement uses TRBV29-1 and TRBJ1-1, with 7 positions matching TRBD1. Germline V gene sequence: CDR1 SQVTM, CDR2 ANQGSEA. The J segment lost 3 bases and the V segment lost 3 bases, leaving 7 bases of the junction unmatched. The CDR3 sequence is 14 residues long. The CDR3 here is CSVDLGGLYTEAFF. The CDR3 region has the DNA TGCAGCGTTGATTTAGGGGGCTTGTACACTGAAGCTTTCTTT.

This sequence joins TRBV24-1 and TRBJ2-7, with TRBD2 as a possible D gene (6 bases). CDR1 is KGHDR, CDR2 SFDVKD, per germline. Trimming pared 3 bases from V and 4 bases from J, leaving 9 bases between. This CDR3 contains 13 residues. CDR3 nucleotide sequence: TGTGCCACCAGTGATCATGGGGGGTACGAGCAGTACTTC. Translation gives CATSDHGGYEQYF.

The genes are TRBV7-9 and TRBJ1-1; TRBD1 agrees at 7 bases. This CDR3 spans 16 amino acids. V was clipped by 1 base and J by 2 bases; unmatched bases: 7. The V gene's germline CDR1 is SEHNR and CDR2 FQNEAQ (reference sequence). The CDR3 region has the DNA TGTGCCAGCAGCTTAGACCTGACAGGGCTCAACACTGAAGCTTTCTTT. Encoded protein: CASSLDLTGLNTEAFF.

This chain's CDR3 is CASSIAPGLREQFF. CDR3 DNA: TGTGCCAGTAGTATAGCGCCGGGACTCAGGGAGCAGTTCTTC. J is TRBJ2-1 and V is TRBV19, with a weak D call TRBD2 (6 bases). The germline gives CDR1 LNHDA, CDR2 SQIVND (reference sequence). The CDR3 covers 14 residues. V shed 1 base and J shed 10 bases, with 14 bases lying between them.

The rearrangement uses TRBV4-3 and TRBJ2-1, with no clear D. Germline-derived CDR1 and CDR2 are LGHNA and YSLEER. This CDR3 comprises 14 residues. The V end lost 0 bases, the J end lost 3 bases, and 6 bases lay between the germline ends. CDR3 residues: CASSQDWSYNEQFF. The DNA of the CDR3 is TGCGCCAGCAGCCAAGATTGGAGCTACAATGAGCAGTTCTTC.

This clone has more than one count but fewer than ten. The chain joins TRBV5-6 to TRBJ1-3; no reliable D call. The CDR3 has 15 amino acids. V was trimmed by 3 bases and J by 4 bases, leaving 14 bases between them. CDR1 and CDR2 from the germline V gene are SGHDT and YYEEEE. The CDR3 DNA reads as TGTGCCAGCAGCTCGGAAAACAGAAGGGGAAACACCATATATTTT. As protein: CASSSENRRGNTIYF.

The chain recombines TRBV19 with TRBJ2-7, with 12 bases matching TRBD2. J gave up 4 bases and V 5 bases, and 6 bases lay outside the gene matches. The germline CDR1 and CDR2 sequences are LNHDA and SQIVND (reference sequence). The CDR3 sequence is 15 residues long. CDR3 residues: CASSRGLAGMYEQYF. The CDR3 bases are TGTGCCAGTAGTCGCGGACTAGCGGGAATGTACGAGCAGTACTTC.

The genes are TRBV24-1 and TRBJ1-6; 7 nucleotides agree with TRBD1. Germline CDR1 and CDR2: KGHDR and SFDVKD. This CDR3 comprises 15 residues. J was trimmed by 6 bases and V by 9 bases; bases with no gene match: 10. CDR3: CATEPDRPFNSPLHF. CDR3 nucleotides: TGTGCCACCGAGCCGGACAGGCCTTTTAATTCACCCCTCCACTTT.

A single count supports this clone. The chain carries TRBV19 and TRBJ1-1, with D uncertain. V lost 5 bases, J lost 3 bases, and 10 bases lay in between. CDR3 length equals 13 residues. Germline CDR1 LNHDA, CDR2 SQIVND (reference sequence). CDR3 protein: CASSYKSDTEAFF. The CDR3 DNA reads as TGTGCCAGTAGTTATAAGTCGGACACTGAAGCTTTCTTT. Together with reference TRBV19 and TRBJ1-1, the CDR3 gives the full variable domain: DGGITQSPKYLFRKEGQNVTLSCEQNLNHDAMYWYRQDPGQGLRLIYYSQIVNDFQKGDIAEGYSVSREKKESFPLTVTSAQKNPTAFYLCASSYKSDTEAFFGQGTRLTVV.

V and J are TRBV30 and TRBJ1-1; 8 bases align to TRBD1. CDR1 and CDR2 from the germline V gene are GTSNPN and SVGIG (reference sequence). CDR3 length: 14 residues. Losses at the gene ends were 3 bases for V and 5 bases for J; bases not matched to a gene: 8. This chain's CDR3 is CAWSEGQVVTEAFF. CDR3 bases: TGTGCCTGGAGCGAGGGACAGGTCGTGACTGAAGCTTTCTTT. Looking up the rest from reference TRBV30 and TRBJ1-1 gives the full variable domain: SQTIHQWPATLVQPVGSPLSLECTVEGTSNPNLYWYRQAAGRGLQLLFYSVGIGQISSEVPQNLSASRPQDRQFILSSKKLLLSDSGFYLCAWSEGQVVTEAFFGQGTRLTVV.

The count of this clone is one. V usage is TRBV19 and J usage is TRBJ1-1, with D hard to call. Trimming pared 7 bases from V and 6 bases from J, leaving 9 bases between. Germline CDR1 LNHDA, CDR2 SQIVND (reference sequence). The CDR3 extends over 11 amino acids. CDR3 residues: CASTRGAEAFF. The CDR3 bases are TGTGCCAGTACCCGGGGAGCTGAAGCTTTCTTT.

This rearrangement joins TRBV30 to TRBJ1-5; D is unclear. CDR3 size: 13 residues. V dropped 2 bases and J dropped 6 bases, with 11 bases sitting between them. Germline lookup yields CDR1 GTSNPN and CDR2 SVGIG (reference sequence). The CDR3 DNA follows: TGTGCCTGGAGTAAAAAGACGGGTCAGCCCCAGCATTTT. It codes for CAWSKKTGQPQHF.

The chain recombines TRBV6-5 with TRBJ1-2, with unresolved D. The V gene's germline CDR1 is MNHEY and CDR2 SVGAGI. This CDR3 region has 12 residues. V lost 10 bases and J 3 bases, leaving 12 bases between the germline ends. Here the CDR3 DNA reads TGTGCCACCCCTTCGCAGTACTATGGCTACACCTTC. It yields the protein CATPSQYYGYTF.

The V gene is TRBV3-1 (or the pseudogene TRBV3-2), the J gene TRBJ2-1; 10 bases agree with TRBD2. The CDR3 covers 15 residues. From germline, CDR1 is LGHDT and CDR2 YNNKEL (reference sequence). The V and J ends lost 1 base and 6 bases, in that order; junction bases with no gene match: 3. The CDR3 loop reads CASSQVASGSNEQFF. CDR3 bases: TGTGCCAGCAGCCAAGTTGCTAGCGGGAGCAATGAGCAGTTCTTC.

For the CDR3, the DNA is TGTGCCAGCAGTTTTCGGGTCTCGGGCGAGCAGTACTTC. It yields the protein CASSFRVSGEQYF. The chain links TRBV12-3 or TRBV12-4 to TRBJ2-7; D unresolved. Trimming cost V 3 bases and J 6 bases, with 12 bases left between them. The CDR3 is 13 amino acids.

The CDR3 region is CASSSRREQYF. DNA for the CDR3: TGTGCCAGCAGTAGCAGGCGCGAGCAGTACTTC. The chain joins TRBV28 to TRBJ2-7; unclear D gene. This CDR3 spans 11 amino acids. Per the germline V gene, CDR1 is MDHEN and CDR2 is SYDVKM. Trimming took 5 bases from V and 6 from J, leaving 8 bases between them.

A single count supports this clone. Here the CDR3 reads CASSYSNRDYEQYF. The CDR3 DNA is TGTGCCAGCAGTTACTCTAACAGGGACTACGAGCAGTACTTC. The V gene is TRBV6-5, the J gene TRBJ2-7, with a weak D call TRBD1 (6 bases). The CDR3 contains 14 residues. The V end was cut by 0 bases, the J end by 3 bases, with 9 bases between. The germline V gene encodes CDR1 MNHEY and CDR2 SVGAGI.

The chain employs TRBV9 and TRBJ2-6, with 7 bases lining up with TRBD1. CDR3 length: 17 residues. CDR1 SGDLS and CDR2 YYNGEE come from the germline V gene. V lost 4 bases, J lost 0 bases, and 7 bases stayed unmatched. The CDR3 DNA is TGTGCCAGCAGCCCCAGGACAGGTGACTCTGGGGCCAACGTCCTGACTTTC. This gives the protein CASSPRTGDSGANVLTF.

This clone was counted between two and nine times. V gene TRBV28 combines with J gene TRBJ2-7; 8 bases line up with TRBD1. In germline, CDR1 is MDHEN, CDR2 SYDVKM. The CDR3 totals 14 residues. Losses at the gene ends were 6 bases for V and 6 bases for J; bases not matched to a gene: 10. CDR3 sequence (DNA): TGTGCCAGCAGCCCGGGACAGGAGTTGTCCGAGCAGTACTTC. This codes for CASSPGQELSEQYF.

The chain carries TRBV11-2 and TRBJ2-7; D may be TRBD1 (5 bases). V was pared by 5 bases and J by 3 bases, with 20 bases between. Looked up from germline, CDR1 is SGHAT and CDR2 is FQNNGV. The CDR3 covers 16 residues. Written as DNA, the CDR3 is TGTGCCAGCAGCCCAAAGATGCAGGGATCTTACTACGAGCAGTACTTC. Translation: CASSPKMQGSYYEQYF. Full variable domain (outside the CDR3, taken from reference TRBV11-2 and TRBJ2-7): EAGVAQSPRYKIIEKRQSVAFWCNPISGHATLYWYQQILGQGPKLLIQFQNNGVVDDSQLPKDRFSAERLKGVDSTLKIQPAKLEDSAVYLCASSPKMQGSYYEQYFGPGTRLTVT.

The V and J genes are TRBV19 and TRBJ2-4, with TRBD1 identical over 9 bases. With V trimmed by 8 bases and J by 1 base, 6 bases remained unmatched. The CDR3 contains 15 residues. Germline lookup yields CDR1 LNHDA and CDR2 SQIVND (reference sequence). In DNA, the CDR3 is TGTGCCAGTCGGACAGGGGAAGGGGCCAAAAACATTCAGTACTTC. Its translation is CASRTGEGAKNIQYF.

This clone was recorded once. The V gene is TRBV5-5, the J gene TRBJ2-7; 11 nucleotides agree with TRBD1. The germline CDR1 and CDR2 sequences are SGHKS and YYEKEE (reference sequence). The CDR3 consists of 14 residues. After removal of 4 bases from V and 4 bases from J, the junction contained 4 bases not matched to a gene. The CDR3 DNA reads TGTGCCAGCAGCCAGGGACAGGGGGGTTACGAGCAGTACTTC. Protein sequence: CASSQGQGGYEQYF.

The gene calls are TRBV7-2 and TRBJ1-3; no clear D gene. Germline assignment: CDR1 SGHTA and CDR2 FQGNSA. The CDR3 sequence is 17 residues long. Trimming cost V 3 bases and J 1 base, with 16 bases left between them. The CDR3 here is CASSFPVTRGSGNTIYF. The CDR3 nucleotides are TGTGCCAGCAGCTTCCCCGTGACTCGTGGGTCTGGAAACACCATATATTTT. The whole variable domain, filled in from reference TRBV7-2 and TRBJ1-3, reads GAGVSQSPSNKVTEKGKDVELRCDPISGHTALYWYRQSLGQGLEFLIYFQGNSAPDKSGLPSDRFSAERTGGSVSTLTIQRTQQEDSAVYLCASSFPVTRGSGNTIYFGEGSWLTVV.

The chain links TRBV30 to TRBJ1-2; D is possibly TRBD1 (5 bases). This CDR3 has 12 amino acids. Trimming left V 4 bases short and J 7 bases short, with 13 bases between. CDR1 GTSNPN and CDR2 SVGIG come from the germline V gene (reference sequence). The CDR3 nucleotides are TGTGCCTGGACCGCGGGGGGGTCTGGCTACACCTTC. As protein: CAWTAGGSGYTF.

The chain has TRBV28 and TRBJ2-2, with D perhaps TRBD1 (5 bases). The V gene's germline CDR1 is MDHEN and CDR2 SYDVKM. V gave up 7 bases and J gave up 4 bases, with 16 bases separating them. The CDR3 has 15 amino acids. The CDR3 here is CASIMSGLGTGELFF. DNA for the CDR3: TGTGCCAGCATTATGTCAGGGTTAGGCACCGGGGAGCTGTTTTTT.

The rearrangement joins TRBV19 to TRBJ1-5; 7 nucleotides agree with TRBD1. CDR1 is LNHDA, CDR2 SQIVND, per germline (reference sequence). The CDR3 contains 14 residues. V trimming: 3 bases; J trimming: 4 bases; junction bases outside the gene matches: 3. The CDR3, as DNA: TGTGCCAGTAGTATCCTACAGGGGAATCAGCCCCAGCATTTT. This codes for CASSILQGNQPQHF.

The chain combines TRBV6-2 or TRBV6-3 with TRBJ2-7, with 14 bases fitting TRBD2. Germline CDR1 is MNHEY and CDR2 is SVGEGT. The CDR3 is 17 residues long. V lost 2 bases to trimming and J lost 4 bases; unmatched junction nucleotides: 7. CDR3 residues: CASSYGGLAGEVYEQYF. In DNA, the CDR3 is TGTGCCAGCAGTTACGGGGGACTAGCGGGAGAGGTATACGAGCAGTACTTC.

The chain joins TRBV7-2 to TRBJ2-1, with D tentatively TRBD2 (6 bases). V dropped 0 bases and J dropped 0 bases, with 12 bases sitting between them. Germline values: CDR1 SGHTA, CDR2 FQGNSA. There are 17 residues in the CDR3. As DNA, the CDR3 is TGTGCCAGCAGCTTAGCGGTGCGGGGAAGCTCCTACAATGAGCAGTTCTTC. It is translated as CASSLAVRGSSYNEQFF.